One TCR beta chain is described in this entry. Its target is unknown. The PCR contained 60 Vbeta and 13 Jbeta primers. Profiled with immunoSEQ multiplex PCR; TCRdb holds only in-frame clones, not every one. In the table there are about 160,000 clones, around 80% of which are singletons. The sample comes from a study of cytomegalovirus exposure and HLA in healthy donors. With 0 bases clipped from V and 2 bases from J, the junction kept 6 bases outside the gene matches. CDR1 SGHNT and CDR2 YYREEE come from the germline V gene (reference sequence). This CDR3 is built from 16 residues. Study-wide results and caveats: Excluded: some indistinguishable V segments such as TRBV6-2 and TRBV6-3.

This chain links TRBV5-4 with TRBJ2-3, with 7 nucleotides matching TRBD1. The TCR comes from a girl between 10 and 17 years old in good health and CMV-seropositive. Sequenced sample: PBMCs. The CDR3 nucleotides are TGTGCCAGCAGCTTGGGTAGGGACAGCCCCACAGATACGCAGTATTTT. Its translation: CASSLGRDSPTDTQYF.